The 8 T cell receptor beta chains below all came from one sample that was sequenced in a study of T cell responses to AZD1222 COVID-19 vaccine. Data came from immunoSEQ multiplex PCR; TCRdb stores just in-frame clones and leaves some out. The table shows 200,000 or so clones, with approximately 94% occurring only once. The source material was peripheral blood, sampled on day 0 of MenACWY control vaccination. All receptors come from an adult in good health.

J is TRBJ1-3 and V is TRBV3-1 (or the pseudogene TRBV3-2); D not resolved. Trimming stripped 8 bases from V and 0 bases from J, with 8 bases between. The CDR3 runs 13 residues. Looked up from germline, CDR1 is LGHDT and CDR2 is YNNKEL (reference sequence). The CDR3: CASGQISGNTIYF. DNA for the CDR3: TGTGCCAGCGGGCAGATCTCTGGAAACACCATATATTTT.

V is TRBV18 and J is TRBJ1-2, with D perhaps TRBD1 (5 bases). The germline V gene has CDR1 KGHSH and CDR2 LQKENI. This CDR3 spans 15 amino acids. V was shortened by 6 bases and J by 0 bases, with 14 bases between the two germline ends. The chain's CDR3 is CASSPTQGANYGYTF. The CDR3 nucleotides read TGTGCCAGCTCGCCCACCCAGGGAGCTAACTATGGCTACACCTTC.

The chain recombines TRBV3-1 (or the pseudogene TRBV3-2) with TRBJ1-2; 7 bases map to TRBD1. V gave up 1 base and J gave up 0 bases; unmatched junction bases: 2. The CDR3 covers 15 residues. Germline CDR1 and CDR2: LGHDT and YNNKEL (reference sequence). The CDR3 here is CASSQAGTANYGYTF. The CDR3 region has the DNA TGTGCCAGCAGCCAAGCCGGGACAGCTAACTATGGCTACACCTTC.

The CDR3 is CAWSVPAGGNTIYF. DNA for the CDR3: TGTGCCTGGAGTGTACCGGCAGGCGGAAACACCATATATTTT. This chain connects TRBV30 to TRBJ1-3; D is unclear. Germline CDR1 GTSNPN, CDR2 SVGIG (reference sequence). CDR3 length equals 14 residues. V lost 0 bases and J lost 4, with 10 bases in between.

The CDR3 nucleotides read TGTGCCAGCAGCTCTACCGCCCAGGGAGGAAATTCACCCCTCCACTTT. Amino acids: CASSSTAQGGNSPLHF. The J gene is TRBJ1-6, the V gene TRBV7-3; TRBD1 is a possible D gene (5 bases). Trimming pared 4 bases from V and 7 bases from J, leaving 17 bases between. Germline CDR1 SGHTA, CDR2 FQGTGA. The CDR3 covers 16 residues.

The CDR3 DNA reads as TGTGCCAGCAGCTCCAACCCGGGGACCTCGCCCCAGCATTTT. Translation gives CASSSNPGTSPQHF. The V gene is TRBV7-2, the J gene TRBJ1-5; D perhaps matches TRBD1 (5 bases). Looked up from germline, CDR1 is SGHTA and CDR2 is FQGNSA. The CDR3 loop spans 14 amino acids. V shed 4 bases and J shed 9 bases, with 16 bases lying between them.

This clone was counted a single time. The V gene is TRBV27, the J gene TRBJ1-5, with a possible D match to TRBD1 (5 bases). The ends were cut back, 0 bases at V and 0 bases at J, with 18 bases in the middle. Per germline, CDR1 MNHEY and CDR2 SMNVEV (reference sequence). This CDR3 contains 19 residues. The CDR3 here is CASSLSSPGPRSSNQPQHF. The CDR3 nucleotides are TGTGCCAGCAGTTTATCTTCCCCAGGGCCCAGGTCTAGCAATCAGCCCCAGCATTTT.

The chain recombines TRBV18 with TRBJ1-1; TRBD1 is a possible D gene (6 bases). The CDR3 covers 16 residues. Trimming took off 6 bases at V and 0 bases at J, with 17 bases between the two ends. CDR1 and CDR2 (germline): KGHSH, LQKENI. In DNA, the CDR3 is TGTGCCAGCTCCCCCAGACAGGCGTCTATGAACACTGAAGCTTTCTTT. It translates to CASSPRQASMNTEAFF.